A selection of T cell receptor beta chains follows, all from one sample in a study of shared clonotypes between healthy human individuals. The method was immunoSEQ multiplex PCR; TCRdb's version includes in-frame clones alone and lacks a portion of them. The sample holds about 2 million clones; about 95% are singletons and the top ten take around 1.2%. The source material was naive CD8+ T cells sorted from blood. The source is a man aged 18 to 29 in good health. The CDR3 runs from the conserved cysteine through the conserved F or W. Each record gives: J gene, V gene, CDR3 length, clone size, D gene, CDR3 DNA, CDR3 protein. A D gene is named only where the DNA matches it firmly. Size tells how often a clone was seen (once, few, many) or the class of an expanded clone, and some rows leave it out.

j_gene: TRBJ2-5; v_gene: TRBV27; len: 14; abundance: -; d_gene: TRBD1; CDR3nt: TGTGCCAGCAGTCCACAGGGGGACGAAGAAACCCAGTACTTC; CDR3aa: CASSPQGDEETQYF
j_gene: TRBJ2-5; v_gene: TRBV5-6; len: 14; abundance: -; d_gene: -; CDR3nt: TGTGCCAGCAGCCTCTGGGGGGTCGGAGAGACCCAGTACTTC; CDR3aa: CASSLWGVGETQYF
j_gene: TRBJ1-1; v_gene: TRBV7-9; len: 14; abundance: -; d_gene: -; CDR3nt: TGTGCCAGCAGCTCACTAGGCCCCAACACTGAAGCTTTCTTT; CDR3aa: CASSSLGPNTEAFF
j_gene: TRBJ2-7; v_gene: TRBV15; len: 14; abundance: -; d_gene: -; CDR3nt: TGTGCCACCAGCGGGGCTGGGGGGCGAGACGAGCAGTACTTC; CDR3aa: CATSGAGGRDEQYF
j_gene: TRBJ2-7; v_gene: TRBV5-5; len: 15; abundance: -; d_gene: -; CDR3nt: TGTGCCAGCAGCTTGGAAGGGGTTTCGGGCTACGAGCAGTACTTC; CDR3aa: CASSLEGVSGYEQYF
j_gene: TRBJ1-5; v_gene: TRBV15; len: 14; abundance: -; d_gene: -; CDR3nt: TGTGCCACCAGCAGAGATACGAGCAATCAGCCCCAGCATTTT; CDR3aa: CATSRDTSNQPQHF
j_gene: TRBJ1-3; v_gene: TRBV4-1; len: 16; abundance: -; d_gene: TRBD1; CDR3nt: TGCGCCAGCAGCCATTTAGGACAGGGAACTGGAAACACCATATATTTT; CDR3aa: CASSHLGQGTGNTIYF
j_gene: TRBJ1-1; v_gene: TRBV6-5; len: 14; abundance: -; d_gene: -; CDR3nt: TGTGCCAGCAGTTACACCGAGGGCAACACTGAAGCTTTCTTT; CDR3aa: CASSYTEGNTEAFF
j_gene: TRBJ2-2; v_gene: TRBV9; len: 17; abundance: -; d_gene: -; CDR3nt: TGTGCCAGCAGCGTATCTAAAGTGATCGCGAACACCGGGGAGCTGTTTTTT; CDR3aa: CASSVSKVIANTGELFF
j_gene: TRBJ2-7; v_gene: TRBV4-1; len: 15; abundance: -; d_gene: TRBD1; CDR3nt: TGCGCCAGCAGCCAAGATAGGGGGCCTGCCTACGAGCAGTACTTC; CDR3aa: CASSQDRGPAYEQYF
j_gene: TRBJ2-5; v_gene: TRBV5-6; len: 14; abundance: -; d_gene: -; CDR3nt: TGTGCCAGCAGCTGGGCGGACAGCCAAGAGACCCAGTACTTC; CDR3aa: CASSWADSQETQYF
j_gene: TRBJ1-6; v_gene: TRBV7-9; len: 16; abundance: -; d_gene: -; CDR3nt: TGTGCCAGCAGAGACTCGGGGGCCCCCTATAATTCACCCCTCCACTTT; CDR3aa: CASRDSGAPYNSPLHF
j_gene: TRBJ2-1; v_gene: TRBV4-3; len: 15; abundance: -; d_gene: TRBD2; CDR3nt: TGCGCCAGCAGCCAAACTAGCGGGAGTCGGAATGAGCAGTTCTTC; CDR3aa: CASSQTSGSRNEQFF
j_gene: TRBJ1-1; v_gene: TRBV21-1; len: 15; abundance: -; d_gene: -; CDR3nt: TGTGCCAGCCGTTACCTTCGGACAGAGCACACTGAAGCTTTCTTT; CDR3aa: CASRYLRTEHTEAFF
j_gene: TRBJ2-3; v_gene: TRBV5-1; len: 15; abundance: -; d_gene: TRBD2; CDR3nt: TGCGCCAGCAGTTCCGGGACTAGCGATTCAGATACGCAGTATTTT; CDR3aa: CASSSGTSDSDTQYF
j_gene: TRBJ1-5; v_gene: TRBV30; len: 15; abundance: -; d_gene: TRBD1; CDR3nt: TGTGCCTGGACGCAGGGGGCCGCTAGCAATCAGCCCCAGCATTTT; CDR3aa: CAWTQGAASNQPQHF
j_gene: TRBJ1-2; v_gene: TRBV5-8; len: 15; abundance: -; d_gene: -; CDR3nt: TGTGCCAGCAGCTTACGGGTCGGCGCTAACTATGGCTACACCTTC; CDR3aa: CASSLRVGANYGYTF
j_gene: TRBJ2-1; v_gene: TRBV29-1; len: 10; abundance: few; d_gene: -; CDR3nt: TGCAGCGTTGGTAACAATGAGCAGTTCTTC; CDR3aa: CSVGNNEQFF
j_gene: TRBJ1-1; v_gene: TRBV28; len: 15; abundance: -; d_gene: -; CDR3nt: TGTGCCAGCAGTTCTAGGGGGGTCATGGGGACTGAAGCTTTCTTT; CDR3aa: CASSSRGVMGTEAFF
j_gene: TRBJ2-2; v_gene: TRBV9; len: 13; abundance: -; d_gene: -; CDR3nt: TGTGCCAGCAGCGCGCGGTACACCGGGGAGCTGTTTTTT; CDR3aa: CASSARYTGELFF
j_gene: TRBJ2-1; v_gene: TRBV28; len: 13; abundance: once; d_gene: -; CDR3nt: TGTGCCAGTACCCGGGGCTCCTACAATGAGCAGTTCTTC; CDR3aa: CASTRGSYNEQFF
j_gene: TRBJ2-7; v_gene: TRBV4-3; len: 15; abundance: -; d_gene: TRBD2; CDR3nt: TGCGCCAGCAGCCAAGATAGGACTAGCGGACGCGAGCAGTACTTC; CDR3aa: CASSQDRTSGREQYF
j_gene: TRBJ2-2; v_gene: TRBV11-2; len: 16; abundance: -; d_gene: -; CDR3nt: TGTGCCAGCAGCTTAGTGTCGGGGCTGAACACCGGGGAGCTGTTTTTT; CDR3aa: CASSLVSGLNTGELFF
j_gene: TRBJ1-5; v_gene: TRBV7-9; len: 16; abundance: -; d_gene: -; CDR3nt: TGTGCCAGCAGCTTAGGTGACGTAGGGAGCAATCAGCCCCAGCATTTT; CDR3aa: CASSLGDVGSNQPQHF
j_gene: TRBJ2-7; v_gene: TRBV7-9; len: 13; abundance: -; d_gene: -; CDR3nt: TGTGCCAGCAGCTCGGGACTTTCCGAGGAGCAGTACTTC; CDR3aa: CASSSGLSEEQYF
j_gene: TRBJ2-5; v_gene: TRBV29-1; len: 13; abundance: -; d_gene: -; CDR3nt: TGCAGCGTTGAAAGGACAGCTCAAGAGACCCAGTACTTC; CDR3aa: CSVERTAQETQYF
j_gene: TRBJ2-2; v_gene: TRBV6-5; len: 13; abundance: once; d_gene: -; CDR3nt: TGTGCCAGCAGTCTGGGGGGCACCGGGGAGCTGTTTTTT; CDR3aa: CASSLGGTGELFF
j_gene: TRBJ2-2; v_gene: TRBV2; len: 15; abundance: -; d_gene: -; CDR3nt: TGTGCCAGCAGTGAGGACGGAAAGAACACCGGGGAGCTGTTTTTT; CDR3aa: CASSEDGKNTGELFF
j_gene: TRBJ2-5; v_gene: TRBV6-5; len: 14; abundance: -; d_gene: -; CDR3nt: TGTGCCAGCAGTTATAGGGGGAGGGTAGAGACCCAGTACTTC; CDR3aa: CASSYRGRVETQYF
j_gene: TRBJ1-1; v_gene: TRBV2; len: 13; abundance: -; d_gene: TRBD1; CDR3nt: TGTGCCAGCAGCATCGGACAGGGGGCTGAAGCTTTCTTT; CDR3aa: CASSIGQGAEAFF
j_gene: TRBJ2-3; v_gene: TRBV27; len: 16; abundance: once; d_gene: TRBD2; CDR3nt: TGTGCCAGCAGTCTCCTAGCGGGGGCCCTCACAGATACGCAGTATTTT; CDR3aa: CASSLLAGALTDTQYF
j_gene: TRBJ2-7; v_gene: TRBV27; len: 16; abundance: -; d_gene: -; CDR3nt: TGTGCCAGCAGTTTCTCAAAGGGGGAGGGGGCCTACGAGCAGTACTTC; CDR3aa: CASSFSKGEGAYEQYF
j_gene: TRBJ2-7; v_gene: TRBV4-1; len: 15; abundance: -; d_gene: TRBD2; CDR3nt: TGCGCCAGCAGCCAAGATCCGCTAGCGGACAACGAGCAGTACTTC; CDR3aa: CASSQDPLADNEQYF
j_gene: TRBJ1-1; v_gene: TRBV4-1; len: 12; abundance: -; d_gene: -; CDR3nt: TGCGCCAGCGGGGGGTTGGGCACTGAAGCTTTCTTT; CDR3aa: CASGGLGTEAFF
j_gene: TRBJ2-1; v_gene: TRBV29-1; len: 16; abundance: -; d_gene: TRBD2; CDR3nt: TGCAGCGTTGAGGGACTAGCGGGAGCTACCTACAATGAGCAGTTCTTC; CDR3aa: CSVEGLAGATYNEQFF
j_gene: TRBJ2-7; v_gene: TRBV5-6; len: 14; abundance: -; d_gene: TRBD1; CDR3nt: TGTGCCAGCAGCGTCGGGCAGGGGGCCTACGAGCAGTACTTC; CDR3aa: CASSVGQGAYEQYF
j_gene: TRBJ2-1; v_gene: TRBV7-8; len: 14; abundance: -; d_gene: -; CDR3nt: TGTGCCAGCAGCCTTCGGGACTCTACCAATGAGCAGTTCTTC; CDR3aa: CASSLRDSTNEQFF
j_gene: TRBJ2-1; v_gene: TRBV27; len: 13; abundance: once; d_gene: TRBD2; CDR3nt: TGTGCCAGCAACGGACTAGCGGGAAATGAGCAGTTCTTC; CDR3aa: CASNGLAGNEQFF
j_gene: TRBJ2-7; v_gene: TRBV4-1; len: 13; abundance: -; d_gene: -; CDR3nt: TGCGCCAGCAGCCAACCCAGGGGGGGCGAGCAGTACTTC; CDR3aa: CASSQPRGGEQYF
j_gene: TRBJ2-7; v_gene: TRBV4-1; len: 14; abundance: -; d_gene: TRBD1; CDR3nt: TGCGCCAGCAGCCGCATACAGGGGGCTTACGAGCAGTACTTC; CDR3aa: CASSRIQGAYEQYF
j_gene: TRBJ1-2; v_gene: TRBV2; len: 15; abundance: -; d_gene: TRBD1; CDR3nt: TGTGCCAGCAGTGAAGCAGGGACAGGGTTCTATGGCTACACCTTC; CDR3aa: CASSEAGTGFYGYTF
j_gene: TRBJ2-1; v_gene: TRBV6-6; len: 15; abundance: -; d_gene: -; CDR3nt: TGTGCCAGCAGTCCCCTAGATTTACTAGGGGATGAGCAGTTCTTC; CDR3aa: CASSPLDLLGDEQFF
j_gene: TRBJ2-1; v_gene: TRBV2; len: 15; abundance: -; d_gene: TRBD2; CDR3nt: TGTGCCAGCAGCCAAACTAGCGGGAGTGGGCATGAGCAGTTCTTC; CDR3aa: CASSQTSGSGHEQFF
j_gene: TRBJ2-7; v_gene: TRBV9; len: 16; abundance: once; d_gene: -; CDR3nt: TGTGCCAGCAGCGTAGAATCTAGCGCTTTATCCGCCGAGCAGTACTTC; CDR3aa: CASSVESSALSAEQYF
j_gene: TRBJ2-5; v_gene: TRBV11-1; len: 17; abundance: once; d_gene: -; CDR3nt: TGTGCCAGCAGCTTAGCCGGGGGACTTTCGTTCAACGAGACCCAGTACTTC; CDR3aa: CASSLAGGLSFNETQYF
j_gene: TRBJ2-6; v_gene: TRBV25-1; len: 15; abundance: -; d_gene: -; CDR3nt: TGTGCCAGCAGTGATACGGCCTCTGGGGCCAACGTCCTGACTTTC; CDR3aa: CASSDTASGANVLTF
j_gene: TRBJ1-1; v_gene: TRBV5-4; len: 16; abundance: -; d_gene: TRBD1; CDR3nt: TGTGCCAGCAGCCCATCCCAATCGGACAGGGTTACTGAAGCTTTCTTT; CDR3aa: CASSPSQSDRVTEAFF